This record covers a single T cell receptor (beta chain). This sample was included in a study of cytomegalovirus exposure and HLA in healthy donors. From germline, CDR1 is SNHLY and CDR2 FYNNEI. This CDR3 is built from 12 residues. PCR primers comprised 60 Vbeta and 13 Jbeta primers. Profiling relied on immunoSEQ multiplex PCR, and the TCRdb table lists in-frame clones only, not all of them. The top ten clones hold roughly 6% of a sample with 150,000 to 200,000 clones, 75% to 80% of them seen once. The receptor was derived from a woman in her twenties or thirties in good health and CMV-seropositive. The chain has TRBV2 and TRBJ2-5, with no clear D. With the DNA end fitting TRBJ2-7 better, the J assignment may be wrong. Input material: PBMCs. For the CDR3, the DNA is TGTGCCAGCAGACCCGCCTCCTACGAGCAGTACTTC. It is translated as CASRPASYEQYF.